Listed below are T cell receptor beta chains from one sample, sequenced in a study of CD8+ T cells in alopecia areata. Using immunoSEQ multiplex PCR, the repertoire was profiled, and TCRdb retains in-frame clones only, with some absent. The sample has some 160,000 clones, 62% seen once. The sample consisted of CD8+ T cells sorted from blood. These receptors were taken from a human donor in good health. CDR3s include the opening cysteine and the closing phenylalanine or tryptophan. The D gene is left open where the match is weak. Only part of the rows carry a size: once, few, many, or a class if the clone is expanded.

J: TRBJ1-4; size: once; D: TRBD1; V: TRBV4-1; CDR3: CASSQVGDRVTTNEKLFF; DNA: TGCGCCAGCAGCCAAGTGGGGGACAGGGTGACAACTAATGAAAAACTGTTTTTT
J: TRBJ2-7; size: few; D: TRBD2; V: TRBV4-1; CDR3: CASSQKDSGTSGLYEQYF; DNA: TGCGCCAGCAGCCAAAAGGACTCCGGGACTAGCGGACTCTACGAGCAGTACTTC
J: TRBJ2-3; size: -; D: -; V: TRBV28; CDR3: CASSLSQRSELRFSTDTQYF; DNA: TGTGCCAGCAGTTTATCCCAGCGGTCCGAACTCCGATTTAGCACAGATACGCAGTATTTT
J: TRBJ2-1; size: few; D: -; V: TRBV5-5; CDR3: CASSVGPGKHNEQFF; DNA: TGTGCCAGCAGCGTAGGCCCGGGGAAACACAATGAGCAGTTCTTC
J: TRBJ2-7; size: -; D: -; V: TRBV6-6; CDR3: CASSFSGYHEQYF; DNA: TGTGCCAGCAGTTTTTCAGGGTATCACGAGCAGTACTTC
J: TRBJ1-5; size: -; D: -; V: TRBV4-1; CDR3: CASSQDRQTNQPQHF; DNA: TGCGCCAGCAGCCAAGACCGGCAGACAAATCAGCCCCAGCATTTT
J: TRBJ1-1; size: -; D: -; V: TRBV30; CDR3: CAWISANTEAFF; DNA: TGTGCCTGGATTTCCGCGAACACTGAAGCTTTCTTT
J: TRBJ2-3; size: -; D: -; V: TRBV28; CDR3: CASSLGRNIPTDTQYF; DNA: TGTGCCAGCAGTTTAGGGAGAAACATACCCACAGATACGCAGTATTTT
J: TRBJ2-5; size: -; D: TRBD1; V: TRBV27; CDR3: CASSRDSARETQYF; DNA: TGTGCCAGCAGTCGGGACAGCGCCAGAGAGACCCAGTACTTC
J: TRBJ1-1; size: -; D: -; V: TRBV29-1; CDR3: CSVEGHQPTEAFF; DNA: TGCAGCGTTGAAGGGCATCAACCCACTGAAGCTTTCTTT
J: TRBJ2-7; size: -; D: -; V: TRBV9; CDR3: CASSPRGYEQYF; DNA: TGTGCCAGCAGCCCCAGGGGATACGAGCAGTACTTC
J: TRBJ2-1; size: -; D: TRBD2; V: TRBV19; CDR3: CASSAIRLAGEGNEQFF; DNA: TGTGCCAGTAGCGCTATCAGACTAGCGGGAGAGGGCAATGAGCAGTTCTTC
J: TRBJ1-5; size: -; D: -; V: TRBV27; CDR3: CASSLVHSNQPQHF; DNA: TGTGCCAGCAGTTTGGTGCATAGCAATCAGCCCCAGCATTTT
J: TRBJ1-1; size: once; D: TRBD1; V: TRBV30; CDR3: CAWSHYPRRDRAEAFF; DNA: TGTGCCTGGAGCCACTACCCACGTCGGGACAGGGCTGAAGCTTTCTTT
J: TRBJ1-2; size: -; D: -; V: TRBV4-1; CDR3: CASSQEARVNYGYTF; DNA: TGCGCCAGCAGCCAAGAGGCCAGGGTTAACTATGGCTACACCTTC
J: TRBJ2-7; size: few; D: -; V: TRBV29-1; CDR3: CSVEDIGGGSYEQYF; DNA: TGCAGCGTTGAAGATATAGGGGGGGGATCCTACGAGCAGTACTTC
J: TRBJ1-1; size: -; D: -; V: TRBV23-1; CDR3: CASPRTEAFF; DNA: TGCGCCAGCCCCCGCACTGAAGCTTTCTTT
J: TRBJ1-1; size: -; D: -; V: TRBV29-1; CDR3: CSVEVPKGGEAFF; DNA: TGCAGCGTTGAAGTCCCTAAGGGGGGCGAAGCTTTCTTT
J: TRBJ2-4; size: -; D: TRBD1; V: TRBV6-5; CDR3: CASSYLATGADIQYF; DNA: TGTGCCAGCAGTTACTTGGCCACAGGGGCAGACATTCAGTACTTC
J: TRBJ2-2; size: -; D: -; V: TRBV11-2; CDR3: CASSLNRLSVHTGELFF; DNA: TGTGCCAGCAGCCTAAATCGGCTCTCCGTACACACCGGGGAGCTGTTTTTT
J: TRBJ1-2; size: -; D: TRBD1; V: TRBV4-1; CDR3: CASRPTGGLGYTF; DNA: TGCGCCAGCAGACCGACAGGGGGCCTTGGCTACACCTTC
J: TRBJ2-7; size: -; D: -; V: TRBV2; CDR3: CASRGGQSYEQYF; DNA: TGTGCCAGCAGAGGAGGACAGTCCTACGAGCAGTACTTC
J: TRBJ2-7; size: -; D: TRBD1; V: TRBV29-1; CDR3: CSVEGQSYEQYF; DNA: TGCAGCGTTGAGGGACAGTCCTACGAGCAGTACTTC
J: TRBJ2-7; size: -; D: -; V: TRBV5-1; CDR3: CASGLVGGDEQYF; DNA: TGCGCCAGCGGTCTCGTGGGCGGGGACGAGCAGTACTTC
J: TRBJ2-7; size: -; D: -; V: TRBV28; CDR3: CASSSPLKGGAYEQYF; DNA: TGTGCCAGCAGCTCTCCATTAAAGGGGGGGGCCTACGAGCAGTACTTC
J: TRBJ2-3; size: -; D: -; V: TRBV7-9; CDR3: CASSPSSSTDTQYF; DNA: TGTGCCAGCAGCCCAAGCTCTAGCACAGATACGCAGTATTTT
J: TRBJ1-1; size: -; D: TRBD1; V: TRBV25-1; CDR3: CASSEGANTEAFF; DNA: TGTGCCAGCAGCGAGGGGGCCAACACTGAAGCTTTCTTT
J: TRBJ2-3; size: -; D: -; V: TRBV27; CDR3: CASSLMVTDTQYF; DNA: TGTGCCAGCAGTTTGATGGTCACAGATACGCAGTATTTT
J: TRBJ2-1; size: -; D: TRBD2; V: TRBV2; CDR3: CASSASGGKSDEQFF; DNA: TGTGCCAGCAGTGCATCGGGAGGGAAGTCAGATGAGCAGTTCTTC
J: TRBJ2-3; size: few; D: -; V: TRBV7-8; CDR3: CASRLAVNSADTQYF; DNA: TGTGCCAGCAGGCTCGCCGTAAATAGTGCAGATACGCAGTATTTT
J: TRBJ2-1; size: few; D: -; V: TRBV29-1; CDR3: CSHQLNNEQFF; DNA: TGCAGTCACCAGTTAAACAATGAGCAGTTCTTC
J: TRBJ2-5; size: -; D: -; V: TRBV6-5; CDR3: CASSYTDPRETQYF; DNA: TGTGCCAGCAGTTACACAGATCCGCGGGAGACCCAGTACTTC
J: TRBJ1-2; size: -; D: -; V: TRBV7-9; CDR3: CASSLPGNYGYTF; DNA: TGTGCCAGCAGCTTACCGGGCAACTATGGCTACACCTTC
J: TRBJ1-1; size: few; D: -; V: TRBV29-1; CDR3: CSVGGVNTEAFF; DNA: TGCAGCGTTGGGGGAGTGAACACTGAAGCTTTCTTT
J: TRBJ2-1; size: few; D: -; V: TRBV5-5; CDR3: CASSLNREQFF; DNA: TGTGCCAGCAGCTTGAACCGAGAGCAGTTCTTC
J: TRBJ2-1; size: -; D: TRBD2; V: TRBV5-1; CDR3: CASSPGLMFHEQFF; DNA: TGCGCCAGCAGCCCGGGACTAATGTTCCATGAGCAGTTCTTC
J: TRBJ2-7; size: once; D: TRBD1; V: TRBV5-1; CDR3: CATSRDRAWEQYF; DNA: TGCGCCACATCCAGAGACAGGGCCTGGGAGCAGTACTTC
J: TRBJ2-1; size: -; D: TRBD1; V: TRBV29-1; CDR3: CSVEGRQGSSYNEQFF; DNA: TGCAGCGTTGAAGGGAGACAGGGGAGTTCCTACAATGAGCAGTTCTTC
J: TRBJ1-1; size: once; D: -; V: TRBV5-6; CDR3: CASFRGTEAFF; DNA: TGTGCCAGCTTTAGGGGCACTGAAGCTTTCTTT
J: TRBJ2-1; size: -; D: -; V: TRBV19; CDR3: CASTFGAYNEQFF; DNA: TGTGCCAGTACCTTCGGGGCTTACAATGAGCAGTTCTTC
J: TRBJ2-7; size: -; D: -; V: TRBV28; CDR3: CASSFGLGINEQYF; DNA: TGTGCCAGCAGTTTCGGACTGGGCATCAACGAGCAGTACTTC
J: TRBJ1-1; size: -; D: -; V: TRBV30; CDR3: CAWSLGGTSTEAFF; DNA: TGTGCCTGGAGTTTAGGGGGGACTTCCACTGAAGCTTTCTTT
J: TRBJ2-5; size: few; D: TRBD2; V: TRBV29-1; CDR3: CSVPGGDEETQYF; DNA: TGCAGCGTACCTGGGGGGGATGAAGAGACCCAGTACTTC
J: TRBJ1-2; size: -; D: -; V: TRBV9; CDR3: CASSGLPYGYTF; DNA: TGTGCCAGCAGCGGGCTCCCCTATGGCTACACCTTC
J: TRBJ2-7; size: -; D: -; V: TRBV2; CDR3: CASMPGLYEQYF; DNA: TGTGCCAGCATGCCAGGGTTGTACGAGCAGTACTTC
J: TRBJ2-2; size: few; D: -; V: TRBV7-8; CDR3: CASSAGTANTGELFF; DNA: TGTGCCAGCAGCGCGGGGACAGCGAACACCGGGGAGCTGTTTTTT
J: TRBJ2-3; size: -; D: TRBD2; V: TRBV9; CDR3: CASTTSGRDTQYF; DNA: TGTGCCAGCACGACTAGCGGGAGGGATACGCAGTATTTT
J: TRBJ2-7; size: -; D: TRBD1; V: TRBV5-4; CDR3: CASSSGQGSSYEQYF; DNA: TGTGCCAGCAGCTCGGGACAGGGGAGCTCCTACGAGCAGTACTTC
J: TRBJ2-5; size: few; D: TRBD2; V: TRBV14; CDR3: CASSHWTSGKTQYF; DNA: TGTGCCAGCAGCCACTGGACTAGCGGGAAGACCCAGTACTTC
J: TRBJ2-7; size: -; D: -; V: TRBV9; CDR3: CASSLGGRDYEQYF; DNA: TGTGCCAGCAGTCTAGGAGGACGGGACTACGAGCAGTACTTC
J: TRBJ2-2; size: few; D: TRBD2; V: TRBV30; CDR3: CAWSGGTSGRGTGELFF; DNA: TGTGCCTGGAGTGGAGGGACTAGCGGGAGGGGAACCGGGGAGCTGTTTTTT
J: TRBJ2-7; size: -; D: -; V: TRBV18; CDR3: CASSLGSEQYF; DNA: TGTGCCAGCTCACTCGGATCCGAGCAGTACTTC
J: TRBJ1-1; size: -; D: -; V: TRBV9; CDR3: CASSVGGLGTEAFF; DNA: TGTGCCAGCAGCGTAGGTGGGCTCGGCACTGAAGCTTTCTTT
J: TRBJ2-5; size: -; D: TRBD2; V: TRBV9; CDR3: CASSLLAGLQETQYF; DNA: TGTGCCAGCAGCCTACTAGCGGGACTTCAAGAGACCCAGTACTTC
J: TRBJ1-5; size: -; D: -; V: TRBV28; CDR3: CASSPFNQPQHF; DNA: TGTGCCAGCAGTCCCTTTAATCAGCCCCAGCATTTT
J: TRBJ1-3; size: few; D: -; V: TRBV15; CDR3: CATRREISGNTIYF; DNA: TGTGCCACTAGAAGGGAGATTTCTGGAAACACCATATATTTT